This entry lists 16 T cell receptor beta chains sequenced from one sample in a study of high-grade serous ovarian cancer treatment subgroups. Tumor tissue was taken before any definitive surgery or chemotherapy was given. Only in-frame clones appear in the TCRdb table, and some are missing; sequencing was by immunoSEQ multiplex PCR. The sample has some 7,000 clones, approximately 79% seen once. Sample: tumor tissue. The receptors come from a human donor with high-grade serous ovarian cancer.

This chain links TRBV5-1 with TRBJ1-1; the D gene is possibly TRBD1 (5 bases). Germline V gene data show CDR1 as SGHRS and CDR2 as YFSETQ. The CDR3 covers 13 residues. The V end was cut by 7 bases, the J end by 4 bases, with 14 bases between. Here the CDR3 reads CASFGGIGTEAFF. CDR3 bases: TGCGCCAGCTTTGGGGGTATCGGCACTGAAGCTTTCTTT.

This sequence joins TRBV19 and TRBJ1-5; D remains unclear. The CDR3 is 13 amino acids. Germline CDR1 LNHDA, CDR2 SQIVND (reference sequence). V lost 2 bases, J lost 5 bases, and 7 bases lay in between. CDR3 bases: TGTGCCAGTAGTATACAGCTATATCAGCCCCAGCATTTT. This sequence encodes CASSIQLYQPQHF.

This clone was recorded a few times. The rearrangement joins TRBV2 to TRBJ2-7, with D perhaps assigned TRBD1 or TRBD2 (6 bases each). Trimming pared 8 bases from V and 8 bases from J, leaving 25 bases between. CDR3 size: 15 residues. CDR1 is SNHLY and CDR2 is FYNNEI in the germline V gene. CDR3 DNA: TGTGCCAGCTCCACGACGGGGGACAAGGGGGGTCAGCAGTACTTC. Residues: CASSTTGDKGGQQYF.

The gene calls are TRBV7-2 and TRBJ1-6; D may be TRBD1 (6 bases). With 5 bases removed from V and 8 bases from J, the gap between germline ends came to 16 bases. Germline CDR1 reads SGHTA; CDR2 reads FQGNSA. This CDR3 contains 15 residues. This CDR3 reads CASSGIRDTYSPLHF. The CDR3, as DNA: TGTGCCAGCAGCGGGATCCGGGACACCTATTCACCCCTCCACTTT. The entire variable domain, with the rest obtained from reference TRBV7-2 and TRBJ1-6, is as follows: GAGVSQSPSNKVTEKGKDVELRCDPISGHTALYWYRQSLGQGLEFLIYFQGNSAPDKSGLPSDRFSAERTGGSVSTLTIQRTQQEDSAVYLCASSGIRDTYSPLHFGNGTRLTVT.

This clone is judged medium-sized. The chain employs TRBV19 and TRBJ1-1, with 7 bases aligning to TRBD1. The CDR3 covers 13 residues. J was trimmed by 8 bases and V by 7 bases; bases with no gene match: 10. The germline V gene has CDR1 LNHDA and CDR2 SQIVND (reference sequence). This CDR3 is CASKLQGTQEAFF. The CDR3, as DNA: TGTGCCAGTAAACTACAGGGGACGCAGGAAGCTTTCTTT.

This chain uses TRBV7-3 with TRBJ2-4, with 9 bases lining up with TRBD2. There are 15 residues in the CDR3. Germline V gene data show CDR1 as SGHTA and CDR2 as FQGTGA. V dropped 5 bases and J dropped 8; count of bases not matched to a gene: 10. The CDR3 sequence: CASSPPGLARDIQYF. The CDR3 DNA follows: TGTGCCAGCAGCCCGCCGGGACTAGCCAGGGACATTCAGTACTTC.

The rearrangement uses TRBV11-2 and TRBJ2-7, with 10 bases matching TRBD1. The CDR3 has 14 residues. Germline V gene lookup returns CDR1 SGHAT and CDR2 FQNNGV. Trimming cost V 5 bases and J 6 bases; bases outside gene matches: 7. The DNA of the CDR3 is TGTGCCAGCAGCCAAATCTGGGACAGGGGCGAGCAGTACTTC. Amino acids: CASSQIWDRGEQYF.

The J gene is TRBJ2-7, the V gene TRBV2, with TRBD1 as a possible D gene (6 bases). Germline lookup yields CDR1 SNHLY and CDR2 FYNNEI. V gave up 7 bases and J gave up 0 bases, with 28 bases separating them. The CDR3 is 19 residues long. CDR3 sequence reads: CASTTPFLDSTWISYEQYF. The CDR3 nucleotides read TGTGCCAGCACCACTCCCTTCTTGGACAGCACCTGGATCTCCTACGAGCAGTACTTC.

CDR3 sequence (DNA): TGTGCCAGCAGCTCAGGGACAGGGCAAAACTACGAGCAGTACTTC. This gives the protein CASSSGTGQNYEQYF. J is TRBJ2-7 and V is TRBV5-6; 9 bases agree with TRBD1. The CDR3 extends over 15 amino acids. From germline, CDR1 is SGHDT and CDR2 YYEEEE. Trimming took 3 bases from V and 3 from J; bases not matched to a gene: 7.

The CDR3 nucleotides are TGTGCCAGCAGCGTAGTCTCTAACACAGATACGCAGTATTTT. Amino acid sequence: CASSVVSNTDTQYF. The chain combines TRBV9 with TRBJ2-3; unclear D gene. Deletions cut 0 bases from V and 2 bases from J, with 7 bases between. This CDR3 is 14 amino acids long. Germline V CDR1 and CDR2: SGDLS, YYNGEE.

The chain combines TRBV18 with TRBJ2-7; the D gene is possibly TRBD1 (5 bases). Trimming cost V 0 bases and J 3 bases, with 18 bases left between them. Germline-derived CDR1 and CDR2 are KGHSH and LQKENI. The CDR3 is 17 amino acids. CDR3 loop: CASSPPSEQVVHYEQYF. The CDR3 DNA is TGTGCCAGCTCACCACCATCAGAACAGGTTGTTCACTACGAGCAGTACTTC.

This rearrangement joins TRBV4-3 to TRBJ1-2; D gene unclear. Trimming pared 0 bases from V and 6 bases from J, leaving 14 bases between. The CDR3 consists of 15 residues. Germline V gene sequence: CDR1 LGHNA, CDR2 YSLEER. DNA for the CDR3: TGCGCCAGCAGCCAAGATGGGAACAGATTAAATGGCTACACCTTC. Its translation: CASSQDGNRLNGYTF.

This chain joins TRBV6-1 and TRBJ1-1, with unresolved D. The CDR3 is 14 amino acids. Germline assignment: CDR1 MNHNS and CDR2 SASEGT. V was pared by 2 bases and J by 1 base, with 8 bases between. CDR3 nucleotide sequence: TGTGCCAGCAGTGAAATCGCCGCGAACACTGAAGCTTTCTTT. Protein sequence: CASSEIAANTEAFF.

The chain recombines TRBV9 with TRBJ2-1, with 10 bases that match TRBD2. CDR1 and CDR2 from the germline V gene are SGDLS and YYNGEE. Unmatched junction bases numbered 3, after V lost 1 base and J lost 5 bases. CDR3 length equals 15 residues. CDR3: CASSVFSGGNNEQFF. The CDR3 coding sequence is TGTGCCAGCAGCGTATTTAGCGGGGGGAACAATGAGCAGTTCTTC.

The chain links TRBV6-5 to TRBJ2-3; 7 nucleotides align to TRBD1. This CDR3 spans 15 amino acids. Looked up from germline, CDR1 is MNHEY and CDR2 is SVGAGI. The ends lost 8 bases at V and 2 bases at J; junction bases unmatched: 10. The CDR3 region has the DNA TGTGCCAGCCACCGAACAGGGGTCTCCACAGATACGCAGTATTTT. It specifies CASHRTGVSTDTQYF.

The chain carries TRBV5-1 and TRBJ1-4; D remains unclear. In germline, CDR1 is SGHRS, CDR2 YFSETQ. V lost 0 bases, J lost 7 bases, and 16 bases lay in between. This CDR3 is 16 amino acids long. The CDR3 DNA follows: TGCGCCAGCAGCTTGGCCCCGGTCGGGTCGGGTGAAAAACTGTTTTTT. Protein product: CASSLAPVGSGEKLFF.